This T cell receptor (beta chain) was recorded in a study of OX40 agonist ivuxolimab in advanced cancers. Regarding the study as a whole: CD4+ and CD8+ blood T cells expanded clonally by week 6 at 0.1 to 3.0 mg/kg.

The method was immunoSEQ multiplex PCR; TCRdb's version includes in-frame clones alone and lacks a portion of them. In the table there are around 57,000 clones, more than 65% of which are singletons. The CDR3 consists of 15 residues. Germline V CDR1 and CDR2: MNHEY, SVGAGI. Trimming took off 6 bases at V and 0 bases at J, with 9 bases between the two ends. Turning to this clone: The antigen is unknown.

Samples were taken at baseline and on day 1 of cycles 4 and 7. The TCR originated in an adult with an advanced solid tumor such as melanoma, head and neck, liver or kidney cancer. The specimen was CD4+ or CD8+ T cells sorted from blood, collected in a trial of the OX40 agonist ivuxolimab. The rearrangement joins TRBV6-5 to TRBJ2-6; no definite D call. CDR3 loop: CASRLTISGANVLTF. The DNA of the CDR3 is TGTGCCAGCAGGCTGACAATCTCTGGGGCCAACGTCCTGACTTTC.